The 15 T cell receptor beta chains listed next were all sequenced from one sample in a study of T cells expressing NK-cell markers. Each CDR3 protein gets one entry in TCRdb, which reprocessed the 5' RACE reads and gives no DNA. Here the sample table reports approximately 170,000 distinct CDR3 sequences. What was sequenced was blood T cells: a sorted CD56 or NKG2C T cell subset, CD4+ or CD8+ T cells, or bulk PBMC T cells (not recorded which). The receptors stem from a man aged 18-70 years in good health.

The chain carries TRBV25-1 and TRBJ1-5. The germline V gene has CDR1 MGHDK and CDR2 SYGVNS. The CDR3 totals 14 residues. CDR3 sequence: CASSEWNTDQPQHF.

The J gene is TRBJ2-7, the V gene TRBV28. This CDR3 comprises 11 residues. CDR1 and CDR2 from the germline V gene are MDHEN and SYDVKM. The CDR3 protein is CASTSGIEQYF.

The genes are TRBV2 and TRBJ1-2. The CDR3 is 11 residues long. Germline CDR1 is SNHLY and CDR2 is FYNNEI. The CDR3 sequence: CASITSNGYTF.

The rearrangement links TRBV3-1 to TRBJ2-2; TCRdb picks TRBD1, but there is no DNA to check that call. The CDR3 contains 15 residues. Germline lookup yields CDR1 LGHDT and CDR2 YNNKEL (reference sequence). The CDR3: CATHEGLLNTGELFF.

The rearrangement uses TRBV29-1 and TRBJ1-6. This CDR3 spans 11 amino acids. In germline, CDR1 is SQVTM, CDR2 ANQGSEA. This chain's CDR3 is CSVVWNSPLHF.

The chain links TRBV25-1 to TRBJ2-5; TCRdb's D call of TRBD1 is untestable without DNA. There are 13 residues in the CDR3. Germline CDR1 is MGHDK and CDR2 is SYGVNS. CDR3 sequence: CASGFSQGETQYF.

The V call is TRBV5-1, the J call TRBJ2-7; TCRdb's assignment of TRBD2 cannot be checked, as there is no DNA. The germline CDR1 and CDR2 sequences are SGHRS and YFSETQ. The CDR3 consists of 16 residues. The CDR3 reads CASSYYRVAGGYEQYF.

This rearrangement joins TRBV9 to TRBJ2-2. Germline values: CDR1 SGDLS, CDR2 YYNGEE. There are 11 residues in the CDR3. The CDR3 sequence: CASSVSGELFF.

V usage is TRBV28 and J usage is TRBJ1-5; TCRdb designates TRBD1, a call that cannot be tested without DNA. Per the germline V gene, CDR1 is MDHEN and CDR2 is SYDVKM. The CDR3 covers 15 residues. CDR3 loop: CASSLETGDNQPQHF.

The chain links TRBV2 to TRBJ2-4; TCRdb returns TRBD2, unconfirmable since there is no DNA. The CDR3 runs 16 residues. CDR1 is SNHLY, CDR2 FYNNEI, per germline. CDR3 amino acids: CASSPPLAGGLDIQYF.

V and J are TRBV7-8 and TRBJ2-3; TCRdb's D call, TRBD1, is unchecked because there is no DNA. Germline loops: CDR1 SGHVS, CDR2 FQNEAQ. This CDR3 spans 14 amino acids. The CDR3 region is CASSMTGPADTQYF. The whole variable domain, remainder taken from reference TRBV7-8 and TRBJ2-3, is GAGVSQSPRYKVAKRGQDVALRCDPISGHVSLFWYQQALGQGPEFLTYFQNEAQLDKSGLPSDRFFAERPEGSVSTLKIQRTQQEDSAVYLCASSMTGPADTQYFGPGTRLTVL.

V gene TRBV3-1 combines with J gene TRBJ2-7; the TCRdb D gene call, TRBD1, has no DNA to confirm it. The CDR3 spans 15 residues. CDR1 is LGHDT and CDR2 is YNNKEL in the germline V gene (reference sequence). This CDR3 reads CASSQGDRGLSEQYF.

The chain has TRBV6-4 and TRBJ2-5; TCRdb's D call of TRBD1 is untestable without DNA. CDR3 length equals 19 residues. Looked up from germline, CDR1 is MRHNA and CDR2 is SNTAGT. The CDR3 sequence: CASIDRAGQPAGSGETQYF.

The genes are TRBV5-1 and TRBJ2-3. The V gene's germline CDR1 is SGHRS and CDR2 YFSETQ. CDR3 length equals 14 residues. The CDR3 reads CASSLGLITDTQYF.

The V and J genes are TRBV30 and TRBJ2-1; TCRdb designates TRBD2, a call that cannot be tested without DNA. The CDR3 totals 15 residues. CDR1 GTSNPN and CDR2 SVGIG come from the germline V gene (reference sequence). The CDR3 region is CAWTILAGEYNEQFF.